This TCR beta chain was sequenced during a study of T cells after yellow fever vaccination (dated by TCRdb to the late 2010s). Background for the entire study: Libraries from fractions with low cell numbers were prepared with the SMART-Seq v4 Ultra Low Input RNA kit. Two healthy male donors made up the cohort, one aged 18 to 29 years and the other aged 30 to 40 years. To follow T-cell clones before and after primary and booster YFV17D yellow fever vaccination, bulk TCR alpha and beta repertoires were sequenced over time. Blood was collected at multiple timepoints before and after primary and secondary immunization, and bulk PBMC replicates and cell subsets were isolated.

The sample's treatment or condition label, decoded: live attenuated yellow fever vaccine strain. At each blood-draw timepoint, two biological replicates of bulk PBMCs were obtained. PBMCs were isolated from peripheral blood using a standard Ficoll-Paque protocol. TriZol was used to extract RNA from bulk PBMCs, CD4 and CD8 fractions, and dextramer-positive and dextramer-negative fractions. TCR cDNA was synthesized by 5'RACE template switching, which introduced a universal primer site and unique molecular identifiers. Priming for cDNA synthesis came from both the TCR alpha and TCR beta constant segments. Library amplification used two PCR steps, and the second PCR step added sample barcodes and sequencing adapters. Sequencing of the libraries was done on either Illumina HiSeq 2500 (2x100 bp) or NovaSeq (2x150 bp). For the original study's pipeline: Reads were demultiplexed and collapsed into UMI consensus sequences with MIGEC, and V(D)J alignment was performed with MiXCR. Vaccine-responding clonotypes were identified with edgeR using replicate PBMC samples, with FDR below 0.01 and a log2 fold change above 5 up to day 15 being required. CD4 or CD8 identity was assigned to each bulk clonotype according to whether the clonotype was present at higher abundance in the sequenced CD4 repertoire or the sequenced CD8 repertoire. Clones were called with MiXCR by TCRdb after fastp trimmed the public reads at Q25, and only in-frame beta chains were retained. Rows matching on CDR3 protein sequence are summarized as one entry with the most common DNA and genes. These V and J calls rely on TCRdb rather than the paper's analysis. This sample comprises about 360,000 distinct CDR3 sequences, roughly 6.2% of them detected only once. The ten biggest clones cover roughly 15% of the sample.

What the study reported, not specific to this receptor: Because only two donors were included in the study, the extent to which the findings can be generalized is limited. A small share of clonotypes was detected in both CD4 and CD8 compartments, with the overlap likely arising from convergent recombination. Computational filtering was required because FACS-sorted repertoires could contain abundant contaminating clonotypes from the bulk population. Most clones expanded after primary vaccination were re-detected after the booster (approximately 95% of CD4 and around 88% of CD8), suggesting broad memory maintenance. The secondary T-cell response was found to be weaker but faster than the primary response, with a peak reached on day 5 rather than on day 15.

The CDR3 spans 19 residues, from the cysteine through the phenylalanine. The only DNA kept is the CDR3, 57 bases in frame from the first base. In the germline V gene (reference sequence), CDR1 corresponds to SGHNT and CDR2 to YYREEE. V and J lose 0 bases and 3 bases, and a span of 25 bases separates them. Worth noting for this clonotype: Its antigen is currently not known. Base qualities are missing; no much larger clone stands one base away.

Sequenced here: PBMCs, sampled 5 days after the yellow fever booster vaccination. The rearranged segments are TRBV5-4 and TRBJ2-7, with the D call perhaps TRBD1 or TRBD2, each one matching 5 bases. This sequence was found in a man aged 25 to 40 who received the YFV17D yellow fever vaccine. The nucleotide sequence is TGTGCCAGCAGCTTGGTTTTATGGCAGGGAACTAGGACCGGCTACGAGCAGTACTTC. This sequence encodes CASSLVLWQGTRTGYEQYF.